This passage covers 27 T cell receptor beta chains from one sample sequenced in a study of T cells of healthy individuals (dated by TCRdb to between 2018 and 2020). Libraries were built with 5' RACE. The run used an Illumina MiSeq. TCRdb reprocessing: public reads trimmed at Q25 with fastp, clones called with MiXCR, in-frame beta chains kept. Here each entry gathers all rows of one CDR3 protein and keeps the most common genes and DNA. This sample has 60,000 to 80,000 distinct CDR3 sequences in its table, and roughly 15% of those were observed once. Together, the top ten hold roughly 4.7% of the sample. Receptors were obtained from a human donor in good health.

There are many counts of this clonotype. The J gene is TRBJ2-7, the V gene TRBV5-5; TRBD2 matches 11 bases. Trimming at V came to 7 bases and at J to 5 bases, leaving 8 bases not matched to a gene. Germline V gene data show CDR1 as SGHKS and CDR2 as YYEKEE (reference sequence). CDR3 length: 14 residues. CDR3 sequence (DNA): TGTGCCAGCTCCAGTTTACTAGCGGGAGACGAGCAGTACTTC. This sequence encodes CASSSLLAGDEQYF.

In this sample, this clonotype turned up a few times. The chain joins TRBV2 to TRBJ2-5; 8 bases map to TRBD1. The CDR3 is 19 amino acids. CDR1 and CDR2 from the germline V gene are SNHLY and FYNNEI. V gave up 0 bases and J gave up 5 bases; unmatched junction bases: 17. The CDR3 DNA sequence: TGTGCCAGCAGTGAAGCGAGTTCTCCAATAACAGGGGGACGGGAGACCCAGTACTTC. Encoded protein: CASSEASSPITGGRETQYF.

This clonotype turned up a few times. V gene TRBV7-9 combines with J gene TRBJ1-1, with D perhaps TRBD1 (6 bases). CDR1 is SEHNR, CDR2 FQNEAQ, per germline (reference sequence). The V gene lost 6 bases and the J gene lost 0 bases, with 11 bases spanning the gap. This CDR3 contains 14 residues. The CDR3: CASRTGTMNTEAFF. In nucleotides, the CDR3 is TGTGCCAGCAGAACAGGGACGATGAACACTGAAGCTTTCTTT. Supplemented by reference TRBV7-9 and TRBJ1-1, the full variable domain reads DTGVSQNPRHKITKRGQNVTFRCDPISEHNRLYWYRQTLGQGPEFLTYFQNEAQLEKSRLLSDRFSAERPKGSFSTLEIQRTEQGDSAMYLCASRTGTMNTEAFFGQGTRLTVV.

This clonotype was counted many times. The chain uses TRBV14 and TRBJ2-7, with D uncertain. The V end was cut by 0 bases, the J end by 3 bases, with 6 bases between. The CDR3 is 13 amino acids. CDR1 is SGHDN and CDR2 is FVKESK in the germline V gene. Here the CDR3 reads CASSQELSYEQYF. In nucleotides, the CDR3 is TGTGCCAGCAGCCAAGAACTCAGCTACGAGCAGTACTTC. The entire variable domain, with the rest obtained from reference TRBV14 and TRBJ2-7, is as follows: EAGVTQFPSHSVIEKGQTVTLRCDPISGHDNLYWYRRVMGKEIKFLLHFVKESKQDESGMPNNRFLAERTGGTYSTLKVQPAELEDSGVYFCASSQELSYEQYFGPGTRLTVT.

At least ten counts were recorded for this clonotype. The rearrangement uses TRBV6-1 and TRBJ2-5; D is possibly TRBD2 (6 bases). Germline V gene lookup returns CDR1 MNHNS and CDR2 SASEGT. The CDR3 runs to 16 residues. The V end lost 6 bases, the J end lost 4 bases, and 21 bases lay between the germline ends. As DNA, the CDR3 is TGTGCCAGCAGCGCTACGGGACTGGGGGGAGGAGAGACCCAGTACTTC. The encoded protein is CASSATGLGGGETQYF.

This clonotype was seen at least ten times. The genes are TRBV7-9 and TRBJ2-3; tentatively, D is TRBD1 (6 bases). V was pared by 1 base and J by 3 bases, with 17 bases between. The germline CDR1 and CDR2 sequences are SEHNR and FQNEAQ (reference sequence). CDR3 length: 17 amino acids. DNA of the CDR3: TGTGCCAGCAGCTTAGGGACCATGGGGGCAGGTACAGATACGCAGTATTTT. Its protein is CASSLGTMGAGTDTQYF.

The chain joins TRBV5-1 to TRBJ2-2, with 9 nucleotides matching TRBD2. The J segment lost 4 bases and the V segment lost 7 bases, leaving 5 bases of the junction unmatched. The CDR3 loop spans 14 amino acids. Germline CDR1 is SGHRS and CDR2 is YFSETQ. Written as DNA, the CDR3 is TGCGCCAGCGGAGGCGGGAGGGGCACCGGGGAGCTGTTTTTT. Its translation: CASGGGRGTGELFF. Full variable domain (remainder filled in from reference TRBV5-1 and TRBJ2-2): KAGVTQTPRYLIKTRGQQVTLSCSPISGHRSVSWYQQTPGQGLQFLFEYFSETQRNKGNFPGRFSGRQFSNSRSEMNVSTLELGDSALYLCASGGGRGTGELFFGEGSRLTVL.

This clonotype appeared many times. This chain links TRBV6-6 with TRBJ2-3; D call uncertain. With 5 bases removed from V and 6 bases from J, the gap between germline ends came to 6 bases. The CDR3 consists of 11 residues. Germline CDR1 and CDR2: MNHNY and SVGAGI (reference sequence). The CDR3 loop is CASSTPDTQYF. The DNA of the CDR3 is TGTGCCAGCAGTACACCGGATACGCAGTATTTT.

The chain uses TRBV27 and TRBJ1-2; D might be TRBD1 (6 bases). V was cut by 3 bases and J by 2 bases, with 16 bases left in between. Germline V gives CDR1 MNHEY, CDR2 SMNVEV (reference sequence). The length of the CDR3 is 16 residues. In nucleotides, the CDR3 is TGTGCCAGCAGTTTTTCCGGGACTCAGGGGAACTATGGCTACACCTTC. It codes for CASSFSGTQGNYGYTF.

This clonotype was picked up a small number of times. This rearrangement joins TRBV12-3 or TRBV12-4 to TRBJ2-1; D gene ambiguous. Deletions cut 3 bases from V and 0 bases from J, with 6 bases between. The CDR3 sequence is 14 residues long. The CDR3 reads CASSFGVSYNEQFF. DNA for the CDR3: TGTGCCAGCAGTTTCGGCGTCTCCTACAATGAGCAGTTCTTC.

The gene calls are TRBV12-3 or TRBV12-4 and TRBJ2-3; weak D call: TRBD2 (5 bases). With 4 bases removed from V and 6 bases from J, the gap between germline ends came to 17 bases. The CDR3 consists of 15 residues. CDR3 DNA: TGTGCCAGCAGTTGGGCTACACTAGATTTGGATACGCAGTATTTT. Its translation is CASSWATLDLDTQYF.

This clonotype was found many times. The chain couples TRBV23-1 to TRBJ1-2; 9 bases agree with TRBD1. TRBV23-1 is an ORF for which the function is uncertain. The V gene end was trimmed by 1 base and the J gene end by 4 bases; junction bases not matched to a gene: 16. This CDR3 is 19 amino acids long. CDR3 nucleotide sequence: TGCGCCAGCAGTCAATGGGGTATCAACGGGACAGGGCACTTCTATGGCTACACCTTC. As protein: CASSQWGINGTGHFYGYTF.

This clonotype was picked up many times. The chain couples TRBV6-5 to TRBJ1-6, with D unclear. CDR1 MNHEY and CDR2 SVGAGI come from the germline V gene. The CDR3 has 16 amino acids. Trimming shortened V by 0 bases and J by 5 bases, and 11 bases separated the two germline ends. CDR3 protein: CASSYSIRRDNSPLHF. CDR3 nucleotides: TGTGCCAGCAGTTACTCGATCCGACGGGATAATTCACCCCTCCACTTT.

In its sample, this clonotype was seen a few times. This chain joins TRBV4-1 and TRBJ2-7; TRBD2 agrees at 8 bases. The CDR3 is made up of 14 amino acids. V trimming: 1 base; J trimming: 5 bases; junction bases outside the gene matches: 4. Germline CDR1 is MGHRA and CDR2 is YSYEKL. The CDR3 reads CASSQGSSGNEQYF. CDR3 nucleotides: TGCGCCAGCAGCCAAGGAAGTAGCGGGAACGAGCAGTACTTC.

This clonotype was seen more than once but under ten times. This chain uses TRBV5-1 with TRBJ2-5; D is perhaps TRBD2 (5 bases). The CDR3 loop spans 15 amino acids. Germline V gives CDR1 SGHRS, CDR2 YFSETQ. Deletions cut 3 bases from V and 5 bases from J, with 17 bases between. CDR3 in DNA: TGCGCCAGCAGCTCCCCCCAAGGGAGTGCCGAGACCCAGTACTTC. It translates to CASSSPQGSAETQYF.

This clonotype appeared a few times. The chain carries TRBV11-1 and TRBJ2-2; D uncertain. Trimming pared 4 bases from V and 10 bases from J, leaving 13 bases between. Germline assignment: CDR1 SGHAT and CDR2 FQDESV (reference sequence). This CDR3 region has 13 residues. DNA of the CDR3: TGTGCCAGCAGCTACCGACGGGCGGAGGAGCTGTTTTTT. It translates to CASSYRRAEELFF. The variable domain in full, completed from reference TRBV11-1 and TRBJ2-2, reads EAEVAQSPRYKITEKSQAVAFWCDPISGHATLYWYRQILGQGPELLVQFQDESVVDDSQLPKDRFSAERLKGVDSTLKIQPAELGDSAMYLCASSYRRAEELFFGEGSRLTVL.

The rearrangement joins TRBV20-1 to TRBJ2-5; 9 bases line up with TRBD1. CDR3 length: 13 amino acids. Germline values: CDR1 DFQATT, CDR2 SNEGSKA (reference sequence). V was pared by 6 bases and J by 4 bases, with 6 bases of the junction left unmatched. The CDR3 sequence is CSALYRGRETQYF. For the CDR3, the DNA is TGCAGTGCCTTATACAGGGGGCGAGAGACCCAGTACTTC.

This clonotype was seen a few times. The chain links TRBV20-1 to TRBJ2-7; possibly TRBD2 for D (6 bases). The V and J ends lost 3 bases and 0 bases respectively, with 12 bases between them. Germline lookup yields CDR1 DFQATT and CDR2 SNEGSKA (reference sequence). The CDR3 has 14 amino acids. The CDR3 sequence: CSARGLASSYEQYF. The DNA for the CDR3 is TGCAGTGCTAGGGGGCTAGCGTCCTCCTACGAGCAGTACTTC.

This clonotype was seen more than once but under ten times. This chain joins TRBV25-1 and TRBJ2-5, with D uncertain. The germline V gene has CDR1 MGHDK and CDR2 SYGVNS. The CDR3 extends over 13 amino acids. Trimming took off 5 bases at V and 2 bases at J, with 9 bases between the two ends. The CDR3 spells CASSSSRQETQYF. The CDR3 nucleotides are TGTGCCAGCAGTTCCAGCAGGCAAGAGACCCAGTACTTC.

V and J are TRBV5-1 and TRBJ2-1; a possible D gene is TRBD1 (5 bases). Germline values: CDR1 SGHRS, CDR2 YFSETQ. The CDR3 is 15 residues long. Trimming stripped 7 bases from V and 0 bases from J, with 14 bases between. CDR3 residues: CASGPTGSSYNEQFF. CDR3 DNA sequence: TGCGCCAGCGGACCCACAGGCAGCTCCTACAATGAGCAGTTCTTC. The full variable domain, rest sourced from reference TRBV5-1 and TRBJ2-1, is KAGVTQTPRYLIKTRGQQVTLSCSPISGHRSVSWYQQTPGQGLQFLFEYFSETQRNKGNFPGRFSGRQFSNSRSEMNVSTLELGDSALYLCASGPTGSSYNEQFFGPGTRLTVL.

This clonotype was seen repeatedly, ten times or more. This chain links TRBV6-6 with TRBJ2-3; no clear D. Germline V gene lookup returns CDR1 MNHNY and CDR2 SVGAGI (reference sequence). The V gene lost 7 bases and the J gene lost 0 bases, with 8 bases spanning the gap. The CDR3 is made up of 13 amino acids. The CDR3 DNA is TGTGCCAGCATGGGGTTTAGCACAGATACGCAGTATTTT. Encoded protein: CASMGFSTDTQYF.

The J gene is TRBJ1-2, the V gene TRBV28, with D possibly matching TRBD1 (5 bases). Trimming took off 6 bases at V and 6 bases at J, with 17 bases between the two ends. The CDR3 is 14 amino acids. Germline lookup yields CDR1 MDHEN and CDR2 SYDVKM. The CDR3 protein is CASSPGPFRDGYTF. Here the CDR3 DNA reads TGTGCCAGCAGCCCGGGACCATTCCGGGATGGCTACACCTTC.

This clonotype was observed a few times. The chain uses TRBV5-1 and TRBJ1-2; 9 nucleotides align to TRBD1. This CDR3 is 14 amino acids long. Germline loops: CDR1 SGHRS, CDR2 YFSETQ. V dropped 5 bases and J dropped 3; count of bases not matched to a gene: 5. The CDR3 sequence is CASRGWTGDYGYTF. The CDR3 coding sequence is TGCGCCAGCAGGGGCTGGACAGGGGACTATGGCTACACCTTC.

This clonotype was counted many times. The chain joins TRBV29-1 to TRBJ2-5; TRBD1 matches at 8 bases. Germline V lookup: CDR1 SQVTM, CDR2 ANQGSEA. Unmatched junction bases numbered 9, after V lost 7 bases and J lost 5 bases. The CDR3 extends over 13 amino acids. The CDR3 reads CSGGQVLTETQYF. The CDR3 DNA is TGCAGCGGGGGACAGGTTCTGACGGAGACCCAGTACTTC.

The chain combines TRBV7-2 with TRBJ2-7; unclear D gene. Trimming took 5 bases from V and 1 from J, leaving 9 bases between them. Per the germline V gene, CDR1 is SGHTA and CDR2 is FQGNSA. This CDR3 contains 13 residues. The CDR3 DNA follows: TGTGCCAGCAGCCCGCTCCCTTCCTACGAGCAGTACTTC. It specifies CASSPLPSYEQYF.

The V call is TRBV5-1, the J call TRBJ2-1; TRBD1 agrees at 7 bases. Germline loops: CDR1 SGHRS, CDR2 YFSETQ. This CDR3 region has 16 residues. V was pared by 5 bases and J by 4 bases, with 12 bases of the junction left unmatched. In DNA, the CDR3 is TGCGCCAGCAGAAAAACAGGGGACGATTCGTACAATGAGCAGTTCTTC. Encoded protein: CASRKTGDDSYNEQFF. Full variable domain (missing parts from reference TRBV5-1 and TRBJ2-1): KAGVTQTPRYLIKTRGQQVTLSCSPISGHRSVSWYQQTPGQGLQFLFEYFSETQRNKGNFPGRFSGRQFSNSRSEMNVSTLELGDSALYLCASRKTGDDSYNEQFFGPGTRLTVL.

V gene TRBV20-1 combines with J gene TRBJ2-1, with 8 bases identical to TRBD1. With V trimmed by 1 base and J by 4 bases, 6 bases remained unmatched. The germline V gene has CDR1 DFQATT and CDR2 SNEGSKA (reference sequence). The CDR3 covers 15 residues. The CDR3 region is CSARGGQGTYNEQFF. The CDR3 coding sequence is TGCAGTGCTAGAGGCGGACAGGGAACTTACAATGAGCAGTTCTTC.